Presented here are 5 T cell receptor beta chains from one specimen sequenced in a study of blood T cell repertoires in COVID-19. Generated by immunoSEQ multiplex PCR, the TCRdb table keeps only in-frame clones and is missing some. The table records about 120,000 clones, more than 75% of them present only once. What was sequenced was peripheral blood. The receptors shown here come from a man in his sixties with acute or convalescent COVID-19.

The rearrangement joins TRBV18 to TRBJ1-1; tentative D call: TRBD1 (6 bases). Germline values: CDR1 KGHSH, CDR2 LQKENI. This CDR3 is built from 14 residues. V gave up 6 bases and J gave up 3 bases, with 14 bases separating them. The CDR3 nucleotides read TGTGCCAGCTCCCCTCAAGGGGGTGACACTGAAGCTTTCTTT. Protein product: CASSPQGGDTEAFF.

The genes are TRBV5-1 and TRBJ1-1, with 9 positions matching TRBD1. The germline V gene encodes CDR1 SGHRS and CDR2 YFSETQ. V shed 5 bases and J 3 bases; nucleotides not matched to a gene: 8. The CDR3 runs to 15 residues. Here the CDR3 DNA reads TGCGCCAGCAGTGAACCGGGACAGGGAGACACTGAAGCTTTCTTT. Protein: CASSEPGQGDTEAFF.

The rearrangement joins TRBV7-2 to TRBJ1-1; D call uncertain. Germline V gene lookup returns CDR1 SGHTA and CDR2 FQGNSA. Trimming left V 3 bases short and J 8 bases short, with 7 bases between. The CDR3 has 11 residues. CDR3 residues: CASSFGGEAFF. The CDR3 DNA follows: TGTGCCAGCAGCTTTGGCGGAGAAGCTTTCTTT.

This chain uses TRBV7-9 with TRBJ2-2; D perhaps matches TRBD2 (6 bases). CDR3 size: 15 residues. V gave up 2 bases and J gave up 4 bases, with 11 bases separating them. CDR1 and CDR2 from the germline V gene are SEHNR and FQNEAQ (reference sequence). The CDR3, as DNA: TGTGCCAGCAGCTTACTAGCGCCGGGCACCGGGGAGCTGTTTTTT. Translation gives CASSLLAPGTGELFF. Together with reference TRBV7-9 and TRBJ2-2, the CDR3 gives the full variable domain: DTGVSQNPRHKITKRGQNVTFRCDPISEHNRLYWYRQTLGQGPEFLTYFQNEAQLEKSRLLSDRFSAERPKGSFSTLEIQRTEQGDSAMYLCASSLLAPGTGELFFGEGSRLTVL.

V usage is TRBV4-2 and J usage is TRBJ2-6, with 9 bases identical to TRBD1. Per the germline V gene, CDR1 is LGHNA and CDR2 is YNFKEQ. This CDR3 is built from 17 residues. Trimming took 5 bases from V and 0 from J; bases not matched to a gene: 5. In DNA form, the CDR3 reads TGTGCCAGCAGCAAAGGGGACAGGGACTCTGGGGCCAACGTCCTGACTTTC. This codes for CASSKGDRDSGANVLTF.